The source of this T cell receptor beta chain is a study of T cells in Graves' hyperthyroidism and ophthalmopathy. General study findings and limits: Most expanded thyroid clonotypes above 0.001 also appeared in blood. In validation, the model predicted ophthalmopathy. These predictions came a median approximately 6.5 months before onset.

There were TCR beta CDR3 regions amplified from RNA transcripts. Primed by the HTBI set, a first-round RT-PCR was run on the TCR CDR3. MiXCR, run by TCRdb on the multiplex PCR reads, gives a single entry per CDR3 protein. Of hundreds of thousands of distinct CDR3 sequences listed, more than 45% are singletons. This CDR3 comprises 10 residues. The V gene's germline CDR1 is SQVTM and CDR2 ANQGSEA. Trimming removed 4 bases from V and 9 bases from J; junction bases left unmatched: 2. This clonotype has at least ten counts. Its antigen is unknown. The diagnoses drew upon clinical symptoms, serum thyroxine and TRAb, thyroid ultrasound and orbital computed tomography.

This receptor was obtained from a young woman with Graves' hyperthyroidism. Source material: peripheral blood or thyroid tissue (not recorded which). The J gene is TRBJ1-1, the V gene TRBV29-1; 7 nucleotides agree with TRBD1. DNA of the CDR3: TGCAGCGTTGTGAGGGGGCAAGCTTTCTTT. Translating gives CSVVRGQAFF.